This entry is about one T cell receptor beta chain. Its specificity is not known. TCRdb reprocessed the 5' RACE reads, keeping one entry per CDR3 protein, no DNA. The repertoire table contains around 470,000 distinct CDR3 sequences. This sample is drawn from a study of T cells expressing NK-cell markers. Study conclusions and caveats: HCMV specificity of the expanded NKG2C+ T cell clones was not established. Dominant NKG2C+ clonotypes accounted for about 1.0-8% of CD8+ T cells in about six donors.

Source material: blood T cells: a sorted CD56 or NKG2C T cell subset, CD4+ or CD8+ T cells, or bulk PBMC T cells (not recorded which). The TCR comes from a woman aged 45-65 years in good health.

This chain's CDR3 is CAISEWRSEAFF. The chain uses TRBV10-3 and TRBJ1-1. CDR1 and CDR2 (germline): ENHRY, SYGVKD. The CDR3 is 12 residues long.